This T cell receptor (beta chain) was documented in a study of blood T cell repertoires in COVID-19. Study context: Both acute and convalescent COVID-19 samples were obtained from the United States, Italy and Spain.

Using immunoSEQ multiplex PCR, the repertoire was profiled, and TCRdb retains in-frame clones only, with some absent. The data hold about 350,000 clones, with about 90% observed a single time. There are 16 residues in the CDR3. Trimming at V came to 5 bases and at J to 2 bases, leaving 8 bases not matched to a gene. Looked up from germline, CDR1 is WNHNN and CDR2 is SYGVQD (reference sequence). J is TRBJ2-3 and V is TRBV10-1; 9 nucleotides align to TRBD2. The TCR originated in a young woman who had recovered from COVID-19. Sequencing input: PBMCs or T cells enriched from blood (not recorded which). The CDR3 sequence is CASSSSGGFNTDTQYF. CDR3 DNA sequence: TGCGCCAGCAGTAGTAGCGGGGGCTTCAACACAGATACGCAGTATTTT.